This TCR beta chain was sequenced during a study of cytomegalovirus exposure and HLA in healthy donors. The V end lost 3 bases, the J end lost 3 bases, and 10 bases lay between the germline ends. This CDR3 region has 14 residues. Germline CDR1 LNHNV, CDR2 YYDKDF (reference sequence). The study ran its PCR with 60 Vbeta and 13 Jbeta primers. Profiling relied on immunoSEQ multiplex PCR, and the TCRdb table lists in-frame clones only, not all of them. The sample shows about 99,000 clones, roughly 83% of them seen only once. Source material: PBMCs. The source is a male donor in good health and CMV-seropositive. V is TRBV15 and J is TRBJ2-3; tentative D call: TRBD1 (7 bases). CDR3 in amino acids: CATSSPGGTDTQYF. The CDR3 DNA is TGTGCCACCAGCAGTCCAGGGGGGACAGATACGCAGTATTTT.